Below, 14 T cell receptor beta chains from the same sample are listed, as sequenced in a study of shared clonotypes between healthy human individuals. Naive CD8 cells lacked CD45RO and underwent positive selection for CCR7, leaving out terminally differentiated effector memory CD45RA+ cells. This table comes from immunoSEQ multiplex PCR, and its TCRdb copy is limited to in-frame clones, with some not included. This sample has roughly 810,000 clones, with approximately 97% found just once. The sample was naive CD8+ T cells sorted from blood. Receptors originate from a man aged 25-40 years in good health.

This clone was counted once. This chain joins TRBV5-5 and TRBJ2-3, with 10 bases matching TRBD2. Germline trimming cut 0 bases from V and 4 bases from J; bases unmatched to any gene: 8. Germline V gene data show CDR1 as SGHKS and CDR2 as YYEKEE (reference sequence). This CDR3 has 17 amino acids. CDR3 amino acids: CASSLVGAGGPADTQYF. CDR3 sequence (DNA): TGTGCCAGCAGCTTGGTAGGAGCGGGAGGGCCCGCAGATACGCAGTATTTT.

The chain carries TRBV10-1 and TRBJ2-3; 10 nucleotides align to TRBD2. V gave up 2 bases and J gave up 1 base; unmatched junction bases: 6. Germline V CDR1 and CDR2: WNHNN, SYGVQD (reference sequence). CDR3 length: 17 amino acids. The CDR3 is CASSEGLAVRGTDTQYF. DNA for the CDR3: TGCGCCAGCAGTGAGGGACTAGCGGTCCGGGGCACAGATACGCAGTATTTT.

The chain recombines TRBV9 with TRBJ2-5; TRBD2 agrees at 7 bases. This CDR3 comprises 16 residues. Losses at the gene ends were 4 bases for V and 4 bases for J; bases not matched to a gene: 13. Germline V gene lookup returns CDR1 SGDLS and CDR2 YYNGEE. The CDR3: CASSPRFGGGPETQYF. The DNA of the CDR3 is TGTGCCAGCAGCCCCAGGTTTGGGGGAGGGCCAGAGACCCAGTACTTC.

V and J are TRBV11-2 and TRBJ2-7, with D hard to call. The CDR3 covers 12 residues. The ends were cut back, 6 bases at V and 2 bases at J, with 8 bases in the middle. Germline CDR1 is SGHAT and CDR2 is FQNNGV. CDR3: CASSEGAYEQYF. CDR3 nucleotides: TGTGCCAGCAGTGAAGGCGCCTACGAGCAGTACTTC.

V usage is TRBV27 and J usage is TRBJ2-1; TRBD1 matches at 9 bases. Germline values: CDR1 MNHEY, CDR2 SMNVEV (reference sequence). Trimming cost V 0 bases and J 4 bases; bases outside gene matches: 4. The CDR3 spans 16 residues. As DNA, the CDR3 is TGTGCCAGCAGTTTATCACCGGGACAGGGATACAATGAGCAGTTCTTC. Its protein is CASSLSPGQGYNEQFF.

V is TRBV11-2 and J is TRBJ2-3; possibly TRBD1 for D (5 bases). This CDR3 comprises 15 residues. Germline V CDR1 and CDR2: SGHAT, FQNNGV. V shed 1 base and J shed 1 base, with 9 bases lying between them. This CDR3 reads CASSLGRVGTDTQYF. The CDR3 coding sequence is TGTGCCAGCAGCTTAGGCAGGGTTGGCACAGATACGCAGTATTTT.

The gene calls are TRBV18 and TRBJ1-1; possibly TRBD1 for D (6 bases). Trimming took off 6 bases at V and 4 bases at J, with 21 bases between the two ends. The CDR3 spans 16 residues. Germline V gene sequence: CDR1 KGHSH, CDR2 LQKENI. The CDR3 spells CASSDGRGRGFTEAFF. The CDR3 nucleotides are TGTGCCAGCTCGGACGGTCGGGGGCGGGGGTTCACTGAAGCTTTCTTT.

This chain uses TRBV4-2 with TRBJ2-3; 10 bases align to TRBD2. Germline V gene lookup returns CDR1 LGHNA and CDR2 YNFKEQ. The CDR3 is 19 residues long. Trimming at V came to 1 base and at J to 2 bases, leaving 12 bases not matched to a gene. The CDR3, as DNA: TGTGCCAGCAGCCAAGTAAAACTAGCGGGAAGGCCGCACACAGATACGCAGTATTTT. It codes for CASSQVKLAGRPHTDTQYF.

The chain recombines TRBV9 with TRBJ2-5; no clear D. CDR3 length: 15 amino acids. Germline CDR1 and CDR2: SGDLS and YYNGEE. Trimming pared 4 bases from V and 4 bases from J, leaving 17 bases between. CDR3 coding DNA: TGTGCCAGCAGCCCTACGGGCAGGTTTGGAGAGACCCAGTACTTC. The encoded protein is CASSPTGRFGETQYF.

The chain has TRBV4-3 and TRBJ2-7, with unresolved D. Trimming stripped 3 bases from V and 0 bases from J, with 15 bases between. The CDR3 consists of 16 residues. CDR1 and CDR2 (germline): LGHNA, YSLEER. Written as DNA, the CDR3 is TGCGCCAGCAGCCAGTCACGTCAGTGGGACTCCTACGAGCAGTACTTC. It yields the protein CASSQSRQWDSYEQYF.

The chain recombines TRBV9 with TRBJ1-4, with D perhaps matching TRBD1 (5 bases). V lost 3 bases and J 8 bases, leaving 17 bases between the germline ends. This CDR3 is 15 amino acids long. Germline CDR1 SGDLS, CDR2 YYNGEE. The CDR3 DNA reads as TGTGCCAGCAGCGGAGATCAGGGTTTAGGCGAAAAACTGTTTTTT. Protein: CASSGDQGLGEKLFF.

The V and J genes are TRBV27 and TRBJ2-7; the match to TRBD1 covers 8 bases. This CDR3 region has 15 residues. Germline V CDR1 and CDR2: MNHEY, SMNVEV (reference sequence). Unmatched junction bases numbered 9, after V lost 5 bases and J lost 3 bases. CDR3: CASSPRQGTLYEQYF. In DNA, the CDR3 is TGTGCCAGCAGTCCGAGACAGGGGACCCTCTACGAGCAGTACTTC.

The genes are TRBV7-9 and TRBJ2-1; 10 nucleotides align to TRBD2. This CDR3 has 13 residues. The V and J ends lost 8 bases and 7 bases, in that order; junction bases with no gene match: 5. Germline lookup yields CDR1 SEHNR and CDR2 FQNEAQ (reference sequence). The CDR3 region has the DNA TGTGCCAGCCGTAGCGGGAGGCAGAATGAGCAGTTCTTC. Protein product: CASRSGRQNEQFF.

This chain links TRBV2 with TRBJ2-7; D remains unclear. CDR1 SNHLY and CDR2 FYNNEI come from the germline V gene. This CDR3 is built from 14 residues. The V end was cut by 3 bases, the J end by 0 bases, with 9 bases between. CDR3 coding DNA: TGTGCCAGCAGTGAGTCACGGAGCTCCTACGAGCAGTACTTC. Its translation is CASSESRSSYEQYF.